A single T cell receptor (beta chain) is shown here with its context. Its matching antigen is unknown. The CDR3 covers 15 residues. The ends lost 6 bases at V and 2 bases at J; junction bases unmatched: 8. CDR1 is SNHLY, CDR2 FYNNEI, per germline. This sample is part of a study of T cells in Graves' hyperthyroidism and ophthalmopathy. The wider study: Any treatment followed the collection of peripheral blood at initial diagnosis.

TCR beta CDR3 region amplification was performed from RNA transcripts. RT-PCR in the first round (using the HTBI primer set) targeted the TCR CDR3. TCRdb re-analysed the multiplex PCR reads in MiXCR, keeping a single row per CDR3 protein. This sample has hundreds of thousands of distinct CDR3 sequences, with 15% to 20% found just once. Preceding any ophthalmopathy symptoms, the blood sample dates from first hyperthyroidism diagnosis. Study-wide results and limits: Prediction of ophthalmopathy progression came a median around 6.1 months pre-onset.

This rearrangement joins TRBV2 to TRBJ2-7; 9 bases map to TRBD1. The TCR sequence derives from a woman in her forties or fifties with Graves' hyperthyroidism that later progressed to Graves' ophthalmopathy. Sequencing used blood. CDR3 protein: CASRPSTGGPYEQYF. The CDR3 bases are TGTGCCAGCAGACCGTCGACAGGGGGTCCCTACGAGCAGTACTTC.